Sequencing of this T cell receptor beta chain was carried out in a study of monozygotic twins with inflammatory bowel disease. Overall study findings and caveats: No difference was seen in repertoire similarity between concordant and discordant twins, possibly from limited power.

Samples each yielded cDNA through eight separate reactions. TCRdb reprocessed the 5' RACE reads and stores each CDR3 protein as one record, lacking DNA. In all, the sample yields some 450,000 distinct CDR3 sequences. On this clonotype itself: Antigen: not known.

The source material was blood. This TCR derives from a human donor with ulcerative colitis or Crohn's disease, or a healthy co-twin of an affected twin (not recorded which).

CDR3 amino acids: CATNTGANTEAFF. V usage is TRBV10-3 and J usage is TRBJ1-1; TCRdb returns TRBD1, unconfirmable since there is no DNA. CDR1 ENHRY and CDR2 SYGVKD come from the germline V gene. This CDR3 has 13 amino acids.